What follows are 12 T cell receptor beta chains derived from one specimen sequenced in a study of T cells in Graves' hyperthyroidism and ophthalmopathy. Amplification yielded TCR beta CDR3 regions, with RNA transcripts as the source. The HTBI primer set drove a first-round RT-PCR of the TCR CDR3. TCRdb re-called the multiplex PCR reads through MiXCR, storing one row per CDR3 protein. The table shows over 250,000 distinct CDR3 sequences, with less than 30% occurring only once. Sequenced: blood. These receptors all stem from a man aged 35-49 years with Graves' hyperthyroidism that later progressed to Graves' ophthalmopathy.

This chain uses TRBV24-1 with TRBJ2-7; TRBD1 matches 7 bases. The CDR3 totals 17 residues. V lost 5 bases to trimming and J lost 0 bases; unmatched junction nucleotides: 12. Germline V lookup: CDR1 KGHDR, CDR2 SFDVKD. CDR3 residues: CATSVFGPGTVSYEQYF. CDR3 DNA sequence: TGTGCCACCAGTGTTTTTGGGCCCGGGACAGTCTCCTACGAGCAGTACTTC.

The chain couples TRBV18 to TRBJ2-2, with no clear D. Germline V gene sequence: CDR1 KGHSH, CDR2 LQKENI. V lost 0 bases to trimming and J lost 0 bases, with 8 bases between them. The CDR3 covers 16 residues. This chain's CDR3 is CASSPPSRANTGELFF. The CDR3 coding sequence is TGTGCCAGCTCACCACCGTCAAGGGCGAACACCGGGGAGCTGTTTTTT.

This clonotype was detected many times. The rearrangement joins TRBV6-4 to TRBJ2-2, with a weak D call TRBD1 (5 bases). Germline values: CDR1 MRHNA, CDR2 SNTAGT. The CDR3 contains 14 residues. Trimming shortened V by 0 bases and J by 5 bases, and 7 bases separated the two germline ends. The CDR3 DNA sequence: TGTGCCAGCAGTGACTCTAGGGGTACCGGGGAGCTGTTTTTT. Its protein product is CASSDSRGTGELFF.

This clonotype was seen repeatedly, ten times or more. CDR3 coding DNA: TGTGCCAGCAGCCCAGCCCTAGGTAGAGCTGAAGCTTTCTTT. Residues: CASSPALGRAEAFF. The chain employs TRBV11-2 and TRBJ1-1; D unresolved. V gave up 5 bases and J gave up 6 bases, with 16 bases separating them. This CDR3 comprises 14 residues. From germline, CDR1 is SGHAT and CDR2 FQNNGV.

This clonotype showed up just once. The chain recombines TRBV28 with TRBJ2-7, with D hard to call. Germline values: CDR1 MDHEN, CDR2 SYDVKM. The length of the CDR3 is 14 residues. V was clipped by 3 bases and J by 0 bases, with 9 bases between them. CDR3 nucleotide sequence: TGTGCCAGCAGTTTGTTGGGAATCTCCTACGAGCAGTACTTC. Amino acid sequence: CASSLLGISYEQYF.

This clonotype was counted ten times or more. The chain is built from TRBV4-2 and TRBJ2-5, with TRBD2 matching over 8 bases. After removal of 3 bases from V and 5 bases from J, the junction contained 8 bases not matched to a gene. This CDR3 has 15 amino acids. Germline V gives CDR1 LGHNA, CDR2 YNFKEQ. The CDR3 loop reads CASSQVTSGRETQYF. The CDR3 DNA reads TGTGCCAGCAGCCAGGTTACTAGCGGCAGGGAGACCCAGTACTTC.

This clonotype was picked up many times. The rearrangement uses TRBV5-5 and TRBJ2-7; D uncertain. Germline CDR1 reads SGHKS; CDR2 reads YYEKEE (reference sequence). CDR3 length equals 13 residues. V dropped 1 base and J dropped 2 bases, with 7 bases sitting between them. The CDR3 spells CASSLTVAYEQYF. The CDR3 nucleotides read TGTGCCAGCAGCTTGACAGTTGCCTACGAGCAGTACTTC.

This clonotype was recorded at least ten times. The chain is built from TRBV5-5 and TRBJ2-7; TRBD2 matches 8 bases. CDR1 SGHKS and CDR2 YYEKEE come from the germline V gene (reference sequence). Trimming cost V 1 base and J 3 bases; bases outside gene matches: 3. This CDR3 is 14 amino acids long. This CDR3 is CASSLTGGDYEQYF. The CDR3 DNA reads TGTGCCAGCAGCTTGACGGGAGGGGACTACGAGCAGTACTTC.

The sample holds many counts of this clonotype. The gene calls are TRBV28 and TRBJ2-6; 8 positions match TRBD1. CDR1 is MDHEN and CDR2 is SYDVKM in the germline V gene. The CDR3 is 15 residues long. With 7 bases clipped from V and 2 bases from J, the junction kept 4 bases outside the gene matches. The CDR3 sequence: CASNPTGAGANVLTF. The CDR3 region has the DNA TGTGCCAGCAACCCGACAGGGGCTGGGGCCAACGTCCTGACTTTC.

In this sample, this clonotype turned up many times. The CDR3 bases are TGTGCCAGCAGGGTTCGGCCGGGACGCAGGCGATACGAGCAGTACTTC. The encoded protein is CASRVRPGRRRYEQYF. The rearrangement links TRBV28 to TRBJ2-7, with D possibly being TRBD1 or TRBD2 (5 bases each). The CDR3 spans 16 residues. Per the germline V gene, CDR1 is MDHEN and CDR2 is SYDVKM. Between the trimmed V and J ends, which lost 6 bases and 4 bases, there was a span of 22 bases.

The sample holds a few counts of this clonotype. The chain has TRBV3-1 and TRBJ1-5, with a weak D call TRBD1 (5 bases). The CDR3 is 17 residues long. V shed 0 bases and J shed 2 bases, with 14 bases lying between them. The germline V gene has CDR1 LGHDT and CDR2 YNNKEL (reference sequence). CDR3 region: CASSQDFKGLGNQPQHF. DNA of the CDR3: TGTGCCAGCAGCCAAGATTTCAAGGGACTGGGCAATCAGCCCCAGCATTTT.

The rearrangement links TRBV6-5 to TRBJ1-6; D possibly corresponds to TRBD1 (6 bases). This CDR3 contains 15 residues. V was trimmed by 2 bases and J by 10 bases, leaving 15 bases between them. Per germline, CDR1 MNHEY and CDR2 SVGAGI. The DNA for the CDR3 is TGTGCCAGCAGTTACCGGACAGTTGGGAGGTCACCCCTCCACTTT. It specifies CASSYRTVGRSPLHF.